This entry is about one T cell receptor beta chain. Antigen unknown. These data belong to a study of blood T cells in healthy people across ages. Study-wide context: Through template switching, about one barcoded beta molecule was captured per two T cells, as measured in model experiments.

Using a J-beta primer mix together with a sample-barcoded 5' primer, a second PCR was run for about 6 to 11 cycles. TCRdb re-called the 5' RACE reads through MiXCR, storing one row per CDR3 protein. The sample yields roughly 900,000 distinct CDR3 sequences, roughly 50% seen once. This CDR3 has 15 residues. Trimming removed 5 bases at V and 0 bases at J, with 13 bases between. Donors were systemically healthy Caucasian individuals from Russia aged about 6 to 90 years. Notes on the study in general: Compared with aged donors, long-lived donors showed fewer expanded clones, suggesting selection.

This TCR came from a young man in good health. This chain links TRBV12-3 or TRBV12-4 with TRBJ1-1; the D gene is possibly TRBD1 (6 bases). The sample comprised blood. The CDR3, as DNA: TGTGCCAGCAGTGGCTTAGGGGACATGAACACTGAAGCTTTCTTT. It translates to CASSGLGDMNTEAFF.